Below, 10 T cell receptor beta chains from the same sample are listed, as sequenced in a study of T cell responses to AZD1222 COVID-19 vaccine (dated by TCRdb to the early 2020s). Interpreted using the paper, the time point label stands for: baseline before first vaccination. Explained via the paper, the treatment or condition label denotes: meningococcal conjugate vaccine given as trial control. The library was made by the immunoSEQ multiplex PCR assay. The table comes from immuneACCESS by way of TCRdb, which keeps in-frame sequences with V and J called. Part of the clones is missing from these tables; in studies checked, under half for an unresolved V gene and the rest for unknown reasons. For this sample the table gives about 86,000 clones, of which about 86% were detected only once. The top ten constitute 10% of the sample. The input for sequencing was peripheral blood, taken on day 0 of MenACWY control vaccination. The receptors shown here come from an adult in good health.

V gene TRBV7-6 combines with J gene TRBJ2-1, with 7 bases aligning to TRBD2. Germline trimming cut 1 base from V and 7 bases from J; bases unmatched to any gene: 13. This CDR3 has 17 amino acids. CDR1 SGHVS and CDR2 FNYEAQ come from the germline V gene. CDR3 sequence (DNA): TGTGCCAGCAGCTTAGGGGGACCGGGACTATCTATGAATGAGCAGTTCTTC. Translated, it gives CASSLGGPGLSMNEQFF.

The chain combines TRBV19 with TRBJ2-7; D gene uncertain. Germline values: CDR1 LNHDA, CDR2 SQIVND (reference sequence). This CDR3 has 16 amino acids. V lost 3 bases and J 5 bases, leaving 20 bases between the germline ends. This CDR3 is CASSIGPYGPLNEQYF. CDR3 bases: TGTGCCAGTAGTATTGGCCCCTATGGTCCCCTAAACGAGCAGTACTTC.

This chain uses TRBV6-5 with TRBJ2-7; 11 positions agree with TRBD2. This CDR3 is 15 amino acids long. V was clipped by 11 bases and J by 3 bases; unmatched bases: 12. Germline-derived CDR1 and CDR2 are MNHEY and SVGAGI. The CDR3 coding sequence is TGTGCCCCCGGGGGTAGCGGGGGGGTTAACTACGAGCAGTACTTC. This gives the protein CAPGGSGGVNYEQYF.

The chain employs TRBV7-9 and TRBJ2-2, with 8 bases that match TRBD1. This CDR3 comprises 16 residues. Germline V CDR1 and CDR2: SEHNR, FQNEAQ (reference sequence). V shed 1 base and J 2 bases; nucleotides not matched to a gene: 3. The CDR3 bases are TGTGCCAGCAGCTTAGACGGGACAGGCAACACCGGGGAGCTGTTTTTT. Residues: CASSLDGTGNTGELFF.

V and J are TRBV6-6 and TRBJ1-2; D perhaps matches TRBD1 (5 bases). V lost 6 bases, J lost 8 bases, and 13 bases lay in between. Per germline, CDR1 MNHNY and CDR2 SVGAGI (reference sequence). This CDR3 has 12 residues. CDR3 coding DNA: TGTGCCAGCAGCGACGGGGGGTCGGGCTACACCTTC. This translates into CASSDGGSGYTF.

CDR3 coding DNA: TGCAGCGTGGCCACGGGGGTGGGCAATGAGCAGTTCTTC. Translation: CSVATGVGNEQFF. J is TRBJ2-1 and V is TRBV29-1, with a possible D match to TRBD2 (6 bases). CDR3 size: 13 residues. The germline V gene encodes CDR1 SQVTM and CDR2 ANQGSEA. The V end was cut by 6 bases, the J end by 6 bases, with 15 bases between.

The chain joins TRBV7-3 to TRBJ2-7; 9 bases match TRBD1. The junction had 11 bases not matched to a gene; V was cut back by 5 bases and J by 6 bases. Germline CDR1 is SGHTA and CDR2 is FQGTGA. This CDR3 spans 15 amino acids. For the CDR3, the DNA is TGTGCCAGCAGCGCATCCGGGACAGGGAATACCGAGCAGTACTTC. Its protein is CASSASGTGNTEQYF.

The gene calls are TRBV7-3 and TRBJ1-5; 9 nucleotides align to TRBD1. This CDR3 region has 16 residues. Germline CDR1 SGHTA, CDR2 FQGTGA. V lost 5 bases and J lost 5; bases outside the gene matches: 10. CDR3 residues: CASSPLNRGPDQPQHF. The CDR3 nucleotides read TGTGCCAGCAGCCCCCTAAACAGGGGGCCGGATCAGCCCCAGCATTTT.

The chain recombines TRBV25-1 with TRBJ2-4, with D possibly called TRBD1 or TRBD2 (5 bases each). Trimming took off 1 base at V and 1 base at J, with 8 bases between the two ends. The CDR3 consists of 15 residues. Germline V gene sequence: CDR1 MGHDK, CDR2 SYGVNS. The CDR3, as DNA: TGTGCCAGCAGTGAATTGGGGGTTGCCAAAAACATTCAGTACTTC. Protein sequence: CASSELGVAKNIQYF.

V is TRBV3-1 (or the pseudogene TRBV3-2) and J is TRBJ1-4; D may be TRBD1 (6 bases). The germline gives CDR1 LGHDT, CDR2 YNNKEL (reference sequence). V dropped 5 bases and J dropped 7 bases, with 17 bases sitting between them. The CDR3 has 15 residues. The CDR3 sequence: CASSDPGTTGEKLFF. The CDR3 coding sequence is TGTGCCAGCAGCGACCCCGGGACGACAGGTGAAAAACTGTTTTTT.